The rows below give T cell receptor beta chains drawn from one sample of a study of PD-L1 blockade in urothelial cancer. The repertoire was sequenced with immunoSEQ multiplex PCR; TCRdb's copy has only in-frame clones and lacks some. Of fewer than 50,000 clones listed, about 88% were seen once; the top ten hold around 25%. Sequences were derived from PBMCs, sampled around atezolizumab (anti-PD-L1) treatment. Source of these receptors: a donor at least 40 years old with urothelial cancer. Both conserved end residues are part of each CDR3. D genes are given only for firm matches. Where a row states a size, it is once, few, many or the class of an expanded clone; other rows omit it.

>TRBJ1-5|NA|TRBV7-6|NA
TGTGCCAGCAGCTTAGATGGCAGGGAGGGTCAGCCCCAGCATTTT
CASSLDGREGQPQHF
>TRBJ2-7|NA|TRBV5-4|NA
TGTGCCAGCAGCTTGGGGCAGGCGCACCCCTACGAGCAGTACTTC
CASSLGQAHPYEQYF
>TRBJ2-7|NA|TRBV15|TRBD2
TGTGCCACCAGCAGAGCCCGGGGGGTCCTAGCGGGAGCCTACGAGCAGTACTTC
CATSRARGVLAGAYEQYF
>TRBJ1-2|NA|TRBV6-1|NA
TGTGCCAGCAGTGAAGGGGCAGGGAACTATGGCTACACCTTC
CASSEGAGNYGYTF
>TRBJ1-1|NA|TRBV2|NA
TGTGCCACCACAGGTCCATATAGGAACACTGAAGCTTTCTTT
CATTGPYRNTEAFF
>TRBJ2-5|NA|TRBV7-6|NA
TGTGCCAGCGGGGCAGAGGACCGCCCATTCCAAGAGACCCAGTACTTC
CASGAEDRPFQETQYF
>TRBJ1-2|NA|TRBV5-1|NA
TGCGCCAGCATTGGAGGGTCAGACGGCTACACCTTC
CASIGGSDGYTF
>TRBJ2-5|NA|TRBV15|NA
TGTGCCACCAGCAGAGATCGGGGGGAGACCCAGTACTTC
CATSRDRGETQYF
>TRBJ2-1|NA|TRBV9|TRBD2
TGTGCCAGCAGCACCCGGACTAGCGGGAATGAGCAGTTCTTC
CASSTRTSGNEQFF
>TRBJ2-4|NA|TRBV5-1|NA
TGCGCCAGCAGCCACGGACAGTCCCTAGCCAAAAACATTCAGTACTTC
CASSHGQSLAKNIQYF
>TRBJ2-3|NA|TRBV19|TRBD2
TGTGCCAGTAGTCCTGGGGTGGCGGGAGGCACAGATACGCAGTATTTT
CASSPGVAGGTDTQYF
>TRBJ1-2|NA|TRBV7-2|TRBD1
TGTGCCAGCAGCGCAACAGGGGCTCGTGGCTATGGCTACACCTTC
CASSATGARGYGYTF
>TRBJ2-3|NA|TRBV9|TRBD2
TGTGCCAGCAGCGTAGGGGGCGGGAGGGGCCCAGATACGCAGTATTTT
CASSVGGGRGPDTQYF
>TRBJ1-2|few|TRBV10-3|NA
TGTGCCATCAGTGAGTCGGCAGCTAACTATGGCTACACCTTC
CAISESAANYGYTF
>TRBJ2-3|NA|TRBV7-3|NA
TGTGCCAGCAGCCCCGGCACAGATACGCAGTATTTT
CASSPGTDTQYF
>TRBJ2-2|NA|TRBV4-3|NA
TGCGCCAGCAGCCCCATGGGGGCGGGCACCGGGGAGCTGTTTTTT
CASSPMGAGTGELFF
>TRBJ2-7|NA|TRBV11-2|NA
TGTGCCAGCAGCAGGGGGTACGAGCAGTACTTC
CASSRGYEQYF
>TRBJ2-7|NA|TRBV28|TRBD2
TGTGCCAGCAGCCCAGCGGGAGGCACCTACGAGCAGTACTTC
CASSPAGGTYEQYF
>TRBJ1-3|once|TRBV15|NA
TGTGCCACCAGTACTAGCTCTGGAAACACCATATATTTT
CATSTSSGNTIYF
>TRBJ2-7|NA|TRBV7-8|NA
TGTGCCAGCAGCTCGCAGGGTAGCTCCTACGAGCAGTACTTC
CASSSQGSSYEQYF
>TRBJ2-7|NA|TRBV7-6|TRBD2
TGTGCCAGCAGCTTAAGCCCACCTAGCGGGAGCCTCTACGAGCAGTACTTC
CASSLSPPSGSLYEQYF
>TRBJ2-4|NA|TRBV4-2|TRBD1
TGTGCCAGCAGCCGGGACAGCAAAAACATTCAGTACTTC
CASSRDSKNIQYF
>TRBJ1-2|NA|TRBV9|TRBD1
TGTGCCAGCAGCGACAGGGGGCGTGGGGTCTATGGCTACACCTTC
CASSDRGRGVYGYTF
>TRBJ2-1|few|TRBV4-1|NA
TGCGCCAGCAGCCAAGGGGAGTACAATGAGCAGTTCTTC
CASSQGEYNEQFF
>TRBJ2-3|NA|TRBV9|TRBD1
TGTGCCAGCAGCAGGGACAGTACTGTTCAAGATACGCAGTATTTT
CASSRDSTVQDTQYF
>TRBJ2-7|few|TRBV7-9|NA
TGTGCCAGCAGCCCAAGACAGGTCCCCTACGAGCAGTACTTC
CASSPRQVPYEQYF
>TRBJ2-3|NA|TRBV6-4|NA
TGTGCCAGCAGTGCGGGGGGCGAAAGCACAGATACGCAGTATTTT
CASSAGGESTDTQYF
>TRBJ1-4|NA|TRBV18|TRBD1
TGTGCCAGCTCGGGACAGCTTAATGAAAAACTGTTTTTT
CASSGQLNEKLFF
>TRBJ2-2|few|TRBV6-6|TRBD1
TGTGCCAGCAGACTACGGTACAGGGGGAACACCGGGGAGCTGTTTTTT
CASRLRYRGNTGELFF
>TRBJ2-1|NA|TRBV18|TRBD1
TGTGCCAGCTCCATCGGGACAGGGCCGAATGGGCAGTTCTTC
CASSIGTGPNGQFF
>TRBJ2-7|NA|TRBV5-5|NA
TGTGCCAGCAGCTTGGCTGGCGGAACGGGAGCCTACGAGCAGTACTTC
CASSLAGGTGAYEQYF
>TRBJ1-1|NA|TRBV28|TRBD1
TGTGCCAGCAGCCCTTGGGACAGCGACACTGAAGCTTTCTTT
CASSPWDSDTEAFF
>TRBJ2-3|NA|TRBV7-9|NA
TGTGCCAGCAGCCCCGAGGGTTGGAGGGGGCGACAGGATACGCAGTATTTT
CASSPEGWRGRQDTQYF
>TRBJ1-2|NA|TRBV5-6|NA
TGTGCCAGCAGCTCGACAGCTGCTAACTATGGCTACACCTTC
CASSSTAANYGYTF
>TRBJ2-7|few|TRBV7-8|NA
TGTGCCAGCAGCTCGAACAGGGGGGGTATCGCGAACGAGCAGTACTTC
CASSSNRGGIANEQYF
>TRBJ1-1|NA|TRBV6-5|TRBD1
TGTGCCAGCAGCTTGACAGGGGGCCGGAACACTGAAGCTTTCTTT
CASSLTGGRNTEAFF
>TRBJ1-3|NA|TRBV28|NA
TGTGCCAGCAGCCTTGGGCCCCTTGACTCTGGAAACACCATATATTTT
CASSLGPLDSGNTIYF
>TRBJ2-5|NA|TRBV11-3|NA
TGTGCCAGCAGCTTACCAGGAGAGACCCAGTACTTC
CASSLPGETQYF
>TRBJ2-7|NA|TRBV7-2|NA
TGTGCCAGCAGCCGGTCCTACGAGCAGTACTTC
CASSRSYEQYF
>TRBJ1-1|NA|TRBV11-3|NA
TGTGCCAGCCACGGAGAGTACGGTGAAGCTTTCTTT
CASHGEYGEAFF
>TRBJ2-1|NA|TRBV28|NA
TGTGCCAGCAGTTTAGGACCAGGGGAACAGTTCTTC
CASSLGPGEQFF
>TRBJ2-1|NA|TRBV2|NA
TGTGCCAGCAGTGAAGCGCGGGCGGGACGTAATGAGCAGTTCTTC
CASSEARAGRNEQFF